At least ten counts were recorded for the clone carrying this TCR beta chain. Its antigen remains unidentified. V gave up 2 bases and J gave up 1 base, with 5 bases separating them. The V gene's germline CDR1 is MNHEY and CDR2 SVGAGI. The CDR3 is made up of 13 amino acids. UMIs were added to TCR cDNA along with a universal primer site when it was made by 5'RACE template switching. TCRdb used MiXCR to reprocess the 5' RACE reads, holding one entry per CDR3 protein. The table records 250,000 to 350,000 distinct CDR3 sequences, over 3.5% of them present only once. The sample is drawn from a study of T cells after yellow fever vaccination. Across the whole study: SMART-Seq v4 Ultra Low Input prepared the low-cell-number fractions. Study observations and caveats: When the response was secondary, it was weaker but reached its peak faster, day 5 versus 15.

Sequencing used PBMCs, obtained 15 days after the yellow fever booster vaccination. This chain uses TRBV6-5 with TRBJ1-1; possible D gene TRBD1, 5 bases. The origin of this receptor is a man between 18 and 29 years old who received the YFV17D yellow fever vaccine. CDR3 DNA sequence: TGTGCCAGCAGTTACGGGGGGAACACTGAAGCTTTCTTT. It encodes CASSYGGNTEAFF.